These 23 T cell receptor beta chains share one sample of origin, sequenced in a study of blood T cell repertoires in COVID-19. This table comes from immunoSEQ multiplex PCR, and its TCRdb copy is limited to in-frame clones, with some not included. Here the sample spans about 79,000 clones, roughly 90% being singletons. Sequences were obtained from peripheral blood. These receptors were collected from a man aged 45-65 years with active COVID-19.

The chain recombines TRBV7-9 with TRBJ2-7; 12 nucleotides align to TRBD2. CDR3 length equals 17 residues. Germline CDR1 and CDR2: SEHNR and FQNEAQ (reference sequence). V trimming: 5 bases; J trimming: 0 bases; junction bases outside the gene matches: 8. The DNA of the CDR3 is TGTGCCAGCAGCCCCCGGACTAGCGGGGTTAGCTCCTACGAGCAGTACTTC. This encodes CASSPRTSGVSSYEQYF.

This chain uses TRBV9 with TRBJ2-5; D is unclear. Trimming removed 1 base from V and 0 bases from J, with 13 bases in between. Per the germline V gene, CDR1 is SGDLS and CDR2 is YYNGEE. The CDR3 is made up of 16 amino acids. The CDR3 sequence: CASSVSAEANQETQYF. The CDR3 nucleotides are TGTGCCAGCAGCGTATCGGCAGAGGCTAACCAAGAGACCCAGTACTTC.

This rearrangement joins TRBV5-1 to TRBJ2-7, with TRBD2 matching 14 bases. The trim removed 3 bases at V and 3 bases at J, leaving 2 bases unmatched. In germline, CDR1 is SGHRS, CDR2 YFSETQ. CDR3 size: 15 residues. The CDR3 nucleotides are TGCGCCAGCAGCTCCGGGACTAGCGGGAGCTACGAGCAGTACTTC. Its protein product is CASSSGTSGSYEQYF. The full variable domain, with the rest looked up from reference TRBV5-1 and TRBJ2-7, is KAGVTQTPRYLIKTRGQQVTLSCSPISGHRSVSWYQQTPGQGLQFLFEYFSETQRNKGNFPGRFSGRQFSNSRSEMNVSTLELGDSALYLCASSSGTSGSYEQYFGPGTRLTVT.

The CDR3 loop reads CASSSYSQGVAGYTF. DNA for the CDR3: TGTGCCAGCAGTTCGTACTCACAGGGAGTTGCTGGCTACACCTTC. This chain uses TRBV27 with TRBJ1-2, with D tentatively TRBD1 (6 bases). CDR1 is MNHEY, CDR2 SMNVEV, per germline (reference sequence). The CDR3 is 15 residues long. V was trimmed by 4 bases and J by 7 bases, leaving 19 bases between them.

The CDR3 protein is CSVRTGYSYEQYF. The CDR3 region has the DNA TGCAGCGTGAGGACAGGGTATAGCTACGAGCAGTACTTC. V and J are TRBV29-1 and TRBJ2-7; 8 bases line up with TRBD1. Looked up from germline, CDR1 is SQVTM and CDR2 is ANQGSEA. V trimming: 6 bases; J trimming: 3 bases; junction bases outside the gene matches: 7. The CDR3 runs 13 residues.

This clone was picked up one time. J is TRBJ1-1 and V is TRBV5-1, with a possible D match to TRBD1 (6 bases). CDR1 SGHRS and CDR2 YFSETQ come from the germline V gene. Trimming cost V 4 bases and J 4 bases, with 14 bases left between them. The length of the CDR3 is 14 residues. CDR3 nucleotide sequence: TGCGCCAGCAGCCCTGGGGGAGGGGGCACTGAAGCTTTCTTT. It translates to CASSPGGGGTEAFF.

This chain connects TRBV24-1 to TRBJ2-7, with D possibly TRBD2 on 6 matching bases. Germline V gene lookup returns CDR1 KGHDR and CDR2 SFDVKD. This CDR3 comprises 13 residues. V was cut by 9 bases and J by 4 bases, with 15 bases left in between. This chain's CDR3 is CATAEGGTYEQYF. CDR3 sequence (DNA): TGTGCCACCGCAGAGGGAGGTACTTACGAGCAGTACTTC.

The chain recombines TRBV12-3 or TRBV12-4 with TRBJ2-3; TRBD2 might be the D (5 bases). V was shortened by 6 bases and J by 9 bases, with 13 bases between the two germline ends. CDR3 size: 12 residues. The CDR3 sequence: CASSPTRRTQYF. As DNA, the CDR3 is TGTGCCAGCAGCCCCACTAGGCGCACGCAGTATTTT.

The chain couples TRBV28 to TRBJ1-6, with 10 bases identical to TRBD1. Germline V gene sequence: CDR1 MDHEN, CDR2 SYDVKM. Trimming cost V 6 bases and J 6 bases; bases outside gene matches: 8. The CDR3 loop spans 16 amino acids. The CDR3 sequence is CASRTGGAFGNSPLHF. The CDR3 DNA reads TGTGCCAGCAGGACAGGGGGCGCCTTCGGTAATTCACCCCTCCACTTT.

The J gene is TRBJ2-7, the V gene TRBV16; 9 bases map to TRBD1. The CDR3 has 14 amino acids. The V segment lost 4 bases and the J segment 4 bases; nucleotides outside the gene matches: 5. In germline, CDR1 is KGHSY, CDR2 FQNENV. This CDR3 reads CASSRTGTGYEQYF. The CDR3 DNA sequence: TGTGCCAGCAGCCGAACCGGGACAGGGTACGAGCAGTACTTC.

The gene calls are TRBV5-6 and TRBJ2-6, with 9 positions matching TRBD1. The germline gives CDR1 SGHDT, CDR2 YYEEEE. V lost 4 bases to trimming and J lost 4 bases; unmatched junction nucleotides: 6. CDR3 length equals 16 residues. CDR3: CASSLQGADGANVLTF. DNA of the CDR3: TGTGCCAGCAGCCTACAGGGGGCGGACGGGGCCAACGTCCTGACTTTC.

This chain links TRBV13 with TRBJ2-7; the match to TRBD2 covers 7 bases. CDR3 length equals 17 residues. V lost 0 bases and J lost 3; bases outside the gene matches: 11. Germline V lookup: CDR1 PRHDT, CDR2 FYEKMQ (reference sequence). The CDR3 spells CASSLGIPGLVSYEQYF. In nucleotides, the CDR3 is TGTGCCAGCAGCTTAGGTATTCCTGGACTAGTTAGCTACGAGCAGTACTTC.

The chain has TRBV28 and TRBJ2-1; 10 bases align to TRBD1. The CDR3 totals 16 residues. CDR1 and CDR2 from the germline V gene are MDHEN and SYDVKM. The J segment lost 14 bases and the V segment lost 2 bases, leaving 15 bases of the junction unmatched. DNA for the CDR3: TGTGCCAGCAGTTTACTTTCTGGGACAGGGGTTTCGGGGAAGTTCTTC. This sequence encodes CASSLLSGTGVSGKFF.

The J gene is TRBJ2-3, the V gene TRBV7-9; 10 bases match TRBD1. With 1 base clipped from V and 0 bases from J, the junction kept 7 bases outside the gene matches. CDR3 size: 18 residues. From germline, CDR1 is SEHNR and CDR2 FQNEAQ (reference sequence). Written as DNA, the CDR3 is TGTGCCAGCAGCTTAGGACAGGGGGCCGCCGGAAGCACAGATACGCAGTATTTT. Its protein product is CASSLGQGAAGSTDTQYF.

The rearrangement uses TRBV2 and TRBJ2-1, with D possibly matching TRBD1 (6 bases). Trimming cost V 6 bases and J 6 bases, with 21 bases left between them. The CDR3 runs 16 residues. Germline loops: CDR1 SNHLY, CDR2 FYNNEI. The CDR3 DNA reads TGTGCCAGCAGGATAGGGCCTTGGGGGACAAGCAATGAGCAGTTCTTC. Residues: CASRIGPWGTSNEQFF.

For the CDR3, the DNA is TGTGCCAGCAGCGTGTGGCAGGACACTGAAGCTTTCTTT. Translated, it gives CASSVWQDTEAFF. The V and J genes are TRBV9 and TRBJ1-1; D remains ambiguous. V lost 2 bases and J 3 bases, leaving 8 bases between the germline ends. CDR1 is SGDLS, CDR2 YYNGEE, per germline. The CDR3 length is 13 residues.

The chain recombines TRBV3-1 (or the pseudogene TRBV3-2) with TRBJ2-3; 7 nucleotides agree with TRBD2. With 3 bases clipped from V and 3 bases from J, the junction kept 12 bases outside the gene matches. CDR1 is LGHDT, CDR2 YNNKEL, per germline (reference sequence). The CDR3 contains 17 residues. The CDR3 loop reads CASSQGRTSLMTDTQYF. In DNA, the CDR3 is TGTGCCAGCAGCCAGGGAAGGACTAGTCTCATGACAGATACGCAGTATTTT.

The chain joins TRBV25-1 to TRBJ2-7; 11 bases line up with TRBD2. CDR1 and CDR2 from the germline V gene are MGHDK and SYGVNS. This CDR3 comprises 15 residues. V gave up 4 bases and J gave up 3 bases; unmatched junction bases: 5. This CDR3 is CASSVKGTSGYEQYF. Here the CDR3 DNA reads TGTGCCAGCAGTGTTAAAGGGACTAGCGGCTACGAGCAGTACTTC.

The chain has TRBV19 and TRBJ2-5, with TRBD2 as a possible D gene (7 bases). With 3 bases removed from V and 4 bases from J, the gap between germline ends came to 15 bases. Germline V lookup: CDR1 LNHDA, CDR2 SQIVND (reference sequence). The CDR3 extends over 15 amino acids. This chain's CDR3 is CASSMSGGLGETQYF. The CDR3 DNA is TGTGCCAGTAGTATGTCGGGGGGCCTCGGAGAGACCCAGTACTTC.

This clone was seen a handful of times. The V and J genes are TRBV30 and TRBJ1-1; TRBD1 agrees at 7 bases. This CDR3 has 13 amino acids. Trimming removed 3 bases from V and 4 bases from J; junction bases left unmatched: 5. In germline, CDR1 is GTSNPN, CDR2 SVGIG (reference sequence). CDR3 loop: CAWSGTASTEAFF. Written as DNA, the CDR3 is TGTGCCTGGAGCGGGACAGCCAGCACTGAAGCTTTCTTT. Full variable domain (outside the CDR3, taken from reference TRBV30 and TRBJ1-1): SQTIHQWPATLVQPVGSPLSLECTVEGTSNPNLYWYRQAAGRGLQLLFYSVGIGQISSEVPQNLSASRPQDRQFILSSKKLLLSDSGFYLCAWSGTASTEAFFGQGTRLTVV.

The chain combines TRBV7-2 with TRBJ1-2; 7 nucleotides match TRBD1. Germline V gene sequence: CDR1 SGHTA, CDR2 FQGNSA. The ends lost 1 base at V and 4 bases at J; junction bases unmatched: 9. This CDR3 has 16 residues. The CDR3 nucleotides read TGTGCCAGCAGCTTAGATGGGACAGAGCCAATCTATGGCTACACCTTC. It specifies CASSLDGTEPIYGYTF.

The chain links TRBV7-3 to TRBJ2-3; no clear D gene. This CDR3 has 18 residues. Trimming took off 1 base at V and 1 base at J, with 18 bases between the two ends. CDR1 and CDR2 from the germline V gene are SGHTA and FQGTGA. The CDR3 nucleotides are TGTGCCAGCAGCTTAAGTTGGGTACGGCGGAACGGCACAGATACGCAGTATTTT. Protein sequence: CASSLSWVRRNGTDTQYF.

The chain employs TRBV10-3 and TRBJ2-5; D is possibly TRBD2 (6 bases). The germline V gene encodes CDR1 ENHRY and CDR2 SYGVKD. This CDR3 is 15 amino acids long. Trimming left V 3 bases short and J 1 base short, with 12 bases between. CDR3 residues: CAISEGVRGQETQYF. In DNA form, the CDR3 reads TGTGCCATCAGTGAAGGGGTGCGGGGCCAAGAGACCCAGTACTTC.